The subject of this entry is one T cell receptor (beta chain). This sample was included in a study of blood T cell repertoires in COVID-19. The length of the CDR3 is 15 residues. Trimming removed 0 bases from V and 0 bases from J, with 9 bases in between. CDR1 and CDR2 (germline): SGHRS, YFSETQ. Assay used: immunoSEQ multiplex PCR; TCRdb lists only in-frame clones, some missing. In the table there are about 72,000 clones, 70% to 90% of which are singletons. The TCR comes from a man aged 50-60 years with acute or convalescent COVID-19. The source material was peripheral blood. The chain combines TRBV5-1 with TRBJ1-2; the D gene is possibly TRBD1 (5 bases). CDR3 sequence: CASSLAEGTNYGYTF. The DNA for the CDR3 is TGCGCCAGCAGCTTGGCGGAGGGGACTAACTATGGCTACACCTTC.